The clone carrying this TCR beta chain has only a few counts. What it recognizes is unknown. The data are from a study of beta chain features in type 1 diabetes. Expressed TCRB transcripts were sequenced, since all the RNA that had been isolated was reverse transcribed. Libraries were prepared by immunoSEQ multiplex PCR; TCRdb keeps only in-frame clonotypes and omits some of them. The sample has approximately 330,000 clones, 9.5% to 11% seen once. Study outcomes and limitations: Patients' naive, central memory and regulatory TCRB repertoires appeared more alike than those of healthy donors.

The germline gives CDR1 SGHDT, CDR2 YYEEEE. V was clipped by 0 bases and J by 2 bases; unmatched bases: 4. This CDR3 region has 15 residues. The specimen sequenced was naive CD4+ T cells from blood. J is TRBJ2-7 and V is TRBV5-6; 8 bases are a match to TRBD1. The clonotype was recovered from a woman aged 25 to 39 in good health. The CDR3 region is CASSLVGTGPYEQYF. CDR3 nucleotide sequence: TGTGCCAGCAGCTTGGTTGGGACAGGCCCCTACGAGCAGTACTTC.